In its sample, the clone carrying this T cell receptor (beta chain) was seen many times. A junction boundary mismatches the germline segment, possibly from a read error. These data come from a study of T cells in Graves' hyperthyroidism and ophthalmopathy. CDR3 length: 11 residues. Germline CDR1 and CDR2: LNHDA and SQIVND (reference sequence). Amplified TCR beta CDR3 regions derived from RNA transcripts. An initial round of RT-PCR targeting the TCR CDR3 relied on the HTBI primer set. TCRdb passed the multiplex PCR reads through MiXCR, listing each CDR3 protein once. The data contain some 350,000 distinct CDR3 sequences, just under 25% of them seen just once; the ten biggest clones take up more than 60%.

This TCR came from a man aged 45-60 years with Graves' hyperthyroidism. The gene calls are TRBV19 and TRBJ2-1; D is unclear. The sample was blood. The DNA for the CDR3 is TGTGCCAGCAGTAACTACAATGAGCAGTTCTTC. Protein sequence: CASSNYNEQFF.